The subject of this entry is one TCR beta chain. Antigen specificity is unknown. These data belong to a study of glioma-infiltrating T cells. Overall study results and limits: CDR3 overlap between tissue and blood was very small. Above-expected tissue-blood divergence occurred in all gliomas, most in low-grade ones.

The CDR3 covers 18 residues. Germline V lookup: CDR1 MNHNY, CDR2 SVGAGI (reference sequence). Unmatched junction bases numbered 13, after V lost 6 bases and J lost 3 bases. The iRepertoire nested amplicon-rescue multiplex PCR amplified TCR alpha and beta CDR3s from RNA. One-step reverse transcription and amplification started from approximately 100-400 ng of tissue mRNA or PBMC total RNA. TCRdb re-derived calls from the multiplex PCR reads in MiXCR, one entry per CDR3 protein. This table holds roughly 200,000 distinct CDR3 sequences, over 40% found once. Material: glioma tissue, nonneoplastic brain tissue, or PBMCs (not recorded which). The V and J genes are TRBV6-6 and TRBJ2-1, with 11 positions matching TRBD2. This receptor was obtained from a human donor with low-grade glioma or glioblastoma, undergoing nonglioma brain surgery, or in good health (not recorded which). The DNA of the CDR3 is TGTGCCAGCAGGGGAATAGCGGGGGGGCCACGGGTCTACAATGAGCAGTTCTTC. Protein: CASRGIAGGPRVYNEQFF.